A single sample gave rise to the 25 T cell receptor beta chains below, sequenced in a study of control samples from healthy donors and cancer patients. Produced via immunoSEQ multiplex PCR; TCRdb's table is partial and in-frame only. This table has about 47,000 clones, 75% to 90% appearing once. Sample: blood. The receptors come from a man between 70 and 80 years old in good health.

The chain is built from TRBV15 and TRBJ2-1; D unclear. Germline V gene data show CDR1 as LNHNV and CDR2 as YYDKDF (reference sequence). The CDR3 covers 15 residues. The V and J ends lost 3 bases and 6 bases respectively, with 15 bases between them. Here the CDR3 DNA reads TGTGCCACCAGCAGCCAACTTGGACCTTCCAATGAGCAGTTCTTC. This codes for CATSSQLGPSNEQFF.

This chain connects TRBV2 to TRBJ2-7, with TRBD1 matching 8 bases. The CDR3 runs to 14 residues. Germline CDR1 and CDR2: SNHLY and FYNNEI. The V segment lost 6 bases and the J segment 5 bases; nucleotides outside the gene matches: 9. The CDR3 nucleotides read TGTGCCAGCAGCGGTAGGACAGGGAGAGACGAGCAGTACTTC. Residues: CASSGRTGRDEQYF.

V and J are TRBV28 and TRBJ2-7; D may be TRBD1 or TRBD2 (7 bases each). CDR3 length: 15 amino acids. V was cut by 5 bases and J by 2 bases, with 16 bases left in between. Germline values: CDR1 MDHEN, CDR2 SYDVKM. The CDR3 sequence: CASSRQGGRTYEQYF. DNA of the CDR3: TGTGCCAGCAGTCGACAGGGAGGGAGGACCTACGAGCAGTACTTC.

The J gene is TRBJ1-2, the V gene TRBV11-2; 8 nucleotides line up with TRBD1. CDR1 is SGHAT and CDR2 is FQNNGV in the germline V gene. Losses at the gene ends were 5 bases for V and 4 bases for J; bases not matched to a gene: 3. The CDR3 sequence is 13 residues long. CDR3 bases: TGTGCCAGCAGCGCCGGACAGGGCTATGGCTACACCTTC. Translation: CASSAGQGYGYTF.

The chain couples TRBV11-2 to TRBJ2-7; D assignment may be TRBD1 or TRBD2 (5 bases each). Germline CDR1 is SGHAT and CDR2 is FQNNGV. Between the trimmed V and J ends, which lost 6 bases and 7 bases, there was a span of 19 bases. The CDR3 loop spans 14 amino acids. The CDR3: CASRRDLGSTEQYF. The CDR3 DNA reads as TGTGCCAGCAGACGGGACCTCGGGTCTACGGAGCAGTACTTC.

The rearrangement links TRBV10-1 to TRBJ2-5; D uncertain. Germline CDR1 and CDR2: WNHNN and SYGVQD (reference sequence). V gave up 3 bases and J gave up 3 bases, with 8 bases separating them. This CDR3 has 13 residues. CDR3 sequence: CASSEGAKETQYF. As DNA, the CDR3 is TGCGCCAGCAGTGAAGGAGCGAAAGAGACCCAGTACTTC.

The chain is built from TRBV28 and TRBJ1-2; D is ambiguous. The germline V and J ends were trimmed by 2 bases and 5 bases, with 15 bases remaining between them. The CDR3 sequence is 15 residues long. Looked up from germline, CDR1 is MDHEN and CDR2 is SYDVKM. CDR3 DNA: TGTGCCAGCAGTTTAGCTGAGGCCGCGATATATGGCTACACCTTC. It codes for CASSLAEAAIYGYTF.

This chain uses TRBV7-2 with TRBJ2-1, with D possibly matching TRBD2 (6 bases). This CDR3 contains 17 residues. V lost 1 base to trimming and J lost 8 bases, with 21 bases between them. In germline, CDR1 is SGHTA, CDR2 FQGNSA. The CDR3 is CASSLEGLGLRYDEQFF. For the CDR3, the DNA is TGTGCCAGCAGCTTAGAGGGCCTCGGACTAAGGTACGATGAGCAGTTCTTC.

The CDR3 loop reads CASSPRDYVGLEQFF. The CDR3 coding sequence is TGTGCCAGCAGCCCCCGGGACTATGTGGGACTCGAGCAGTTCTTC. The rearrangement joins TRBV9 to TRBJ2-1; 7 bases match TRBD2. Germline assignment: CDR1 SGDLS and CDR2 YYNGEE. This CDR3 region has 15 residues. V was pared by 4 bases and J by 10 bases, with 14 bases of the junction left unmatched.

The chain couples TRBV29-1 to TRBJ2-5; D might be TRBD1 (7 bases). The ends were cut back, 4 bases at V and 2 bases at J, with 17 bases in the middle. The CDR3 length is 15 residues. CDR1 SQVTM and CDR2 ANQGSEA come from the germline V gene. The CDR3 is CSVGGIRGRQETQYF. CDR3 DNA sequence: TGCAGCGTTGGTGGGATCAGGGGGAGGCAAGAGACCCAGTACTTC.

The gene calls are TRBV15 and TRBJ1-5; D uncertain. CDR3 length: 13 amino acids. V was clipped by 1 base and J by 5 bases, with 6 bases between them. The germline gives CDR1 LNHNV, CDR2 YYDKDF (reference sequence). For the CDR3, the DNA is TGTGCCACCAGCAGAGTAAGAGATCAGCCCCAGCATTTT. It encodes CATSRVRDQPQHF.

The genes are TRBV6-6 and TRBJ1-3; tentatively, D is TRBD1 (6 bases). Germline V gene data show CDR1 as MNHNY and CDR2 as SVGAGI (reference sequence). The CDR3 spans 16 residues. V was cut by 4 bases and J by 0 bases, with 13 bases left in between. The CDR3 DNA sequence: TGTGCCAGCAGTTTCGAAACAGGGCGCTCTGGAAACACCATATATTTT. Protein: CASSFETGRSGNTIYF.

Only one count was recorded for this clone. CDR3 amino acids: CASSLVQGNYGYTF. As DNA, the CDR3 is TGCGCCAGCAGCTTGGTGCAGGGGAACTATGGCTACACCTTC. The chain combines TRBV5-1 with TRBJ1-2, with D possibly TRBD1 on 6 matching bases. Germline V lookup: CDR1 SGHRS, CDR2 YFSETQ. The V end was cut by 0 bases, the J end by 2 bases, with 8 bases between. The CDR3 loop spans 14 amino acids.

This rearrangement joins TRBV7-9 to TRBJ2-7; tentatively, D is TRBD1 (7 bases). The germline CDR1 and CDR2 sequences are SEHNR and FQNEAQ (reference sequence). The length of the CDR3 is 14 residues. Trimming removed 3 bases at V and 6 bases at J, with 15 bases between. The CDR3 DNA reads as TGTGCCAGCAGCTTTCAGGGGGGTGGACTCGAGCAGTACTTC. This encodes CASSFQGGGLEQYF.

This clone appeared a single time. The CDR3 DNA sequence: TGTGCCAGCAGCCCTCGCCGGGACAGCTATGGCTACACCTTC. It specifies CASSPRRDSYGYTF. The chain has TRBV9 and TRBJ1-2; 7 bases align to TRBD1. CDR3 length: 14 residues. V shed 4 bases and J 4 bases; nucleotides not matched to a gene: 7. Germline CDR1 and CDR2: SGDLS and YYNGEE.

This clone has only a few counts. This rearrangement joins TRBV5-1 to TRBJ2-1, with 10 bases aligning to TRBD2. V was pared by 3 bases and J by 7 bases, with 10 bases of the junction left unmatched. The germline CDR1 and CDR2 sequences are SGHRS and YFSETQ. The CDR3 covers 16 residues. The CDR3 nucleotides read TGCGCCAGCAGCTCCCGTAGCGGGGGGAGGGGGAATGAGCAGTTCTTC. Translated, it gives CASSSRSGGRGNEQFF.

The gene calls are TRBV7-8 and TRBJ2-3; no clear D. Germline lookup yields CDR1 SGHVS and CDR2 FQNEAQ. This CDR3 contains 12 residues. V lost 5 bases and J 4 bases, leaving 7 bases between the germline ends. The CDR3 DNA reads TGTGCCAGCAGCCCCCGAGCAGATACGCAGTATTTT. Translating gives CASSPRADTQYF. Drawing the rest from reference TRBV7-8 and TRBJ2-3, the complete variable domain is GAGVSQSPRYKVAKRGQDVALRCDPISGHVSLFWYQQALGQGPEFLTYFQNEAQLDKSGLPSDRFFAERPEGSVSTLKIQRTQQEDSAVYLCASSPRADTQYFGPGTRLTVL.

V gene TRBV7-2 combines with J gene TRBJ2-7; TRBD1 matches 7 bases. CDR1 is SGHTA and CDR2 is FQGNSA in the germline V gene. The V segment lost 5 bases and the J segment 1 base; nucleotides outside the gene matches: 2. The CDR3 loop spans 13 amino acids. The DNA of the CDR3 is TGTGCCAGCAGCCGGGACAGATCCTACGAGCAGTACTTC. Protein: CASSRDRSYEQYF. The entire variable domain, with the rest obtained from reference TRBV7-2 and TRBJ2-7, is as follows: GAGVSQSPSNKVTEKGKDVELRCDPISGHTALYWYRQSLGQGLEFLIYFQGNSAPDKSGLPSDRFSAERTGGSVSTLTIQRTQQEDSAVYLCASSRDRSYEQYFGPGTRLTVT.

The genes are TRBV6-2 or TRBV6-3 and TRBJ2-1; D is possibly TRBD2 (6 bases). From germline, CDR1 is MNHEY and CDR2 SVGEGT. Deletions cut 0 bases from V and 9 bases from J, with 18 bases between. The CDR3 covers 16 residues. The chain's CDR3 is CASSYSSSSPAGEQFF. Written as DNA, the CDR3 is TGTGCCAGCAGTTACTCGAGTTCTAGTCCAGCGGGTGAGCAGTTCTTC.

The chain joins TRBV19 to TRBJ2-3; 8 bases are a match to TRBD1. V shed 8 bases, J shed 6 bases, and the junction held 7 bases outside the gene matches. Germline values: CDR1 LNHDA, CDR2 SQIVND (reference sequence). CDR3 length: 13 residues. CDR3 loop: CASGTGAKDTQYF. CDR3 nucleotides: TGTGCCAGTGGGACAGGAGCTAAGGATACGCAGTATTTT.

In its sample, this clone was seen a few times. This chain links TRBV7-2 with TRBJ2-7, with 11 bases identical to TRBD2. CDR3 length: 19 amino acids. V shed 5 bases, J shed 1 base, and the junction held 16 bases outside the gene matches. CDR1 is SGHTA and CDR2 is FQGNSA in the germline V gene. CDR3 nucleotide sequence: TGTGCCAGCAGCGCGGGCCCTAGCGGGAGGATCCACCTTTCCTACGAGCAGTACTTC. Translation gives CASSAGPSGRIHLSYEQYF.

V and J are TRBV30 and TRBJ1-6, with no clear D. Germline assignment: CDR1 GTSNPN and CDR2 SVGIG (reference sequence). The CDR3 sequence is 11 residues long. Trimming removed 5 bases from V and 10 bases from J, with 9 bases in between. The CDR3 protein is CAWGRTSPLHF. CDR3 bases: TGTGCCTGGGGACGTACCTCACCCCTCCACTTT.

This clone has more than one count but fewer than ten. The chain is built from TRBV27 and TRBJ2-1, with 15 nucleotides matching TRBD2. Germline V gene sequence: CDR1 MNHEY, CDR2 SMNVEV (reference sequence). This CDR3 is 20 amino acids long. With V trimmed by 4 bases and J by 0 bases, 10 bases remained unmatched. CDR3: CASSSLRGLAGGSSYNEQFF. Written as DNA, the CDR3 is TGTGCCAGCAGTTCCCTACGCGGACTAGCGGGGGGGAGCTCCTACAATGAGCAGTTCTTC.

This rearrangement joins TRBV5-1 to TRBJ2-7; D uncertain. Trimming removed 4 bases from V and 2 bases from J, with 13 bases in between. In germline, CDR1 is SGHRS, CDR2 YFSETQ. CDR3 length: 14 residues. The CDR3 region has the DNA TGCGCCAGCAGCGCAGAAAGGTCAACCTACGAGCAGTACTTC. The encoded protein is CASSAERSTYEQYF.

The genes are TRBV5-1 and TRBJ1-1, with 7 nucleotides matching TRBD1. V gave up 7 bases and J gave up 1 base; unmatched junction bases: 10. The CDR3 is 15 residues long. From germline, CDR1 is SGHRS and CDR2 YFSETQ. CDR3 sequence (DNA): TGCGCCAGCCTCGACGTGAACAGGGGGAACACTGAAGCTTTCTTT. Its translation is CASLDVNRGNTEAFF.